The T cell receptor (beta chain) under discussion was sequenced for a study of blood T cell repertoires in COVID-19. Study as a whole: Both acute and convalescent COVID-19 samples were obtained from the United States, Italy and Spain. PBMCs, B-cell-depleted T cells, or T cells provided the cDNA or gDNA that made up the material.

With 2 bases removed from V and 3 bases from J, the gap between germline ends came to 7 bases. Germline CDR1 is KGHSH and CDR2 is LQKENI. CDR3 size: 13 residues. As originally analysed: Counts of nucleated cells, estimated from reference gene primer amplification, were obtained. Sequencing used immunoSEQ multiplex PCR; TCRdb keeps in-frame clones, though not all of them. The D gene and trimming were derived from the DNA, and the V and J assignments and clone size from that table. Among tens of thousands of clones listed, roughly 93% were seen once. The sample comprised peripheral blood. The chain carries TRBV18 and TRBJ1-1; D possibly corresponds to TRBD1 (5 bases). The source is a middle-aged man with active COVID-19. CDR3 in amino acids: CASSPTRDTEAFF. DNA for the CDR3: TGTGCCAGCTCACCAACCAGGGACACTGAAGCTTTCTTT.